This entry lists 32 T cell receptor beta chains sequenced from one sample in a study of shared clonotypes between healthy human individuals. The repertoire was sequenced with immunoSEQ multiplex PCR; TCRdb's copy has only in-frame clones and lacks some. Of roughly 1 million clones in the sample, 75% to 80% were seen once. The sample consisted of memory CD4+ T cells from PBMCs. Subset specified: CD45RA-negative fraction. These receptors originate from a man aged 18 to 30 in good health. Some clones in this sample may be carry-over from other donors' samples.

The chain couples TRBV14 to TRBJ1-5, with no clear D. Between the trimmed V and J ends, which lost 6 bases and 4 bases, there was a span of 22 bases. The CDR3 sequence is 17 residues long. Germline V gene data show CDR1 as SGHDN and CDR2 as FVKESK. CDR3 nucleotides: TGTGCCAGCAGGTCCAACCAGATACATCCGATTAATCAGCCCCAGCATTTT. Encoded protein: CASRSNQIHPINQPQHF.

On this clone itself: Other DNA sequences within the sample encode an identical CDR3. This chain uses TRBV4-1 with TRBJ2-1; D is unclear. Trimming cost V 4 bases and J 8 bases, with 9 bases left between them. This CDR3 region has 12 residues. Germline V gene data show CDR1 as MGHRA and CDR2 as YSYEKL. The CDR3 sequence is CASSLIRDEQFF. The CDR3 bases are TGCGCCAGCAGCCTTATACGCGATGAGCAGTTCTTC.

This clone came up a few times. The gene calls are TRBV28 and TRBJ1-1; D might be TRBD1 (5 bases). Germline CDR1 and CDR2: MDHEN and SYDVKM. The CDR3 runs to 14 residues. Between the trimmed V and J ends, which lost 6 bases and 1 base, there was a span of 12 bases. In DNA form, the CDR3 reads TGTGCCAGCAGGAGGGGCAGGGCGAACACTGAAGCTTTCTTT. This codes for CASRRGRANTEAFF.

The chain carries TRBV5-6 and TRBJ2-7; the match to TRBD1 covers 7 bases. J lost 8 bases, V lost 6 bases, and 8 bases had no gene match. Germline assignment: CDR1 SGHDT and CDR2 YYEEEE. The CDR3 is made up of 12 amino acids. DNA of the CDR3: TGTGCCAGCACCCTGACAGGGTCCAAGCAGTACTTC. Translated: CASTLTGSKQYF.

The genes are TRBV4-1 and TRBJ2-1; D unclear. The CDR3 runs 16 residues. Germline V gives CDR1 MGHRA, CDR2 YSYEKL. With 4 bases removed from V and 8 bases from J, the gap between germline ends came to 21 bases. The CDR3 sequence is CASSPFRLGERDEQFF. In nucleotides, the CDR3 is TGCGCCAGCAGCCCTTTCCGACTCGGAGAAAGGGATGAGCAGTTCTTC.

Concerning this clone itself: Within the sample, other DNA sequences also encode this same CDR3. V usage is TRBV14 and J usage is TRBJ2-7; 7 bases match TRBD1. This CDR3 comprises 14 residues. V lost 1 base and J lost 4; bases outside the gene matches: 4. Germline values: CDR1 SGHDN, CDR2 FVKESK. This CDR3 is CASSQGLQGYEQYF. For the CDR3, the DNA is TGTGCCAGCAGCCAAGGCCTACAGGGGTACGAGCAGTACTTC.

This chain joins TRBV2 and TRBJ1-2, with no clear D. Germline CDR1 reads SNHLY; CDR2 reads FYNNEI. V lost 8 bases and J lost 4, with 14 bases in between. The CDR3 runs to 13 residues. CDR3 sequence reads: CASGGARRYGYTF. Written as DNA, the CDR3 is TGTGCCAGCGGTGGAGCACGGCGCTATGGCTACACCTTC.

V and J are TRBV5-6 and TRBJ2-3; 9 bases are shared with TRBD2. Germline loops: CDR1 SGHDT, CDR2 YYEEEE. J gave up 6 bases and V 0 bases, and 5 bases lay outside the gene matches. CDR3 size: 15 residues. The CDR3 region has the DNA TGTGCCAGCAGCTTGGGGGCGGGAGGGCCGGATACGCAGTATTTT. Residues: CASSLGAGGPDTQYF.

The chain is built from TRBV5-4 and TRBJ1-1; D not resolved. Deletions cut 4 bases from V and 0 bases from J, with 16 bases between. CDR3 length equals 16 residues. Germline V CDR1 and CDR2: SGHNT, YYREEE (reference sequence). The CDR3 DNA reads TGTGCCAGCAGCACCCGACGAGCGGGTGTGAACACTGAAGCTTTCTTT. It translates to CASSTRRAGVNTEAFF.

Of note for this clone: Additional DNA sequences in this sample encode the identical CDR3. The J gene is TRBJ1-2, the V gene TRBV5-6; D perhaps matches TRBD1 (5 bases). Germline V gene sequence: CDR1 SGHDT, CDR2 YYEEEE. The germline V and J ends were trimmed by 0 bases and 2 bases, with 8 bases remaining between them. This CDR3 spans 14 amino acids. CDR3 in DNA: TGTGCCAGCAGCTTGGGGCAGGGAAACTATGGCTACACCTTC. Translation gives CASSLGQGNYGYTF.

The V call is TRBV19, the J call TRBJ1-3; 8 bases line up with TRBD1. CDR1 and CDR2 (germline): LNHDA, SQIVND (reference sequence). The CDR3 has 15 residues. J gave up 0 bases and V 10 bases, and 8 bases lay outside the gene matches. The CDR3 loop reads CATSRGPGSGNTIYF. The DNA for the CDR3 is TGTGCCACCTCCAGGGGGCCCGGCTCTGGAAACACCATATATTTT.

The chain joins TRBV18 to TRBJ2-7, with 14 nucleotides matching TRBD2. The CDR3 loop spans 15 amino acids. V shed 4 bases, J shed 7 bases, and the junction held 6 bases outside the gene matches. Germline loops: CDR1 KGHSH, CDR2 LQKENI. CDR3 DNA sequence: TGTGCCAGCTCACTACCCGGGACTAGCGGGAGAGAGCAGTACTTC. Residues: CASSLPGTSGREQYF.

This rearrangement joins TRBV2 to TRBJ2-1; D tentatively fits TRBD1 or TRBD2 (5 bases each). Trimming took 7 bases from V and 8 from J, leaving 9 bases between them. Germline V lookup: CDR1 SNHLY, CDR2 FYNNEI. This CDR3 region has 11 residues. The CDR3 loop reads CASTREYEQFF. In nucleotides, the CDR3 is TGTGCCAGCACCAGGGAGTATGAGCAGTTCTTC.

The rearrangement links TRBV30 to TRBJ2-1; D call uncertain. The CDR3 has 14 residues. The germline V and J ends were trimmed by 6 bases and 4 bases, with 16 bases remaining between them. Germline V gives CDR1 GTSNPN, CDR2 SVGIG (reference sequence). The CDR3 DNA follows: TGTGCCTGCGCAGCGACCTTTCCGTACAATGAGCAGTTCTTC. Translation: CACAATFPYNEQFF.

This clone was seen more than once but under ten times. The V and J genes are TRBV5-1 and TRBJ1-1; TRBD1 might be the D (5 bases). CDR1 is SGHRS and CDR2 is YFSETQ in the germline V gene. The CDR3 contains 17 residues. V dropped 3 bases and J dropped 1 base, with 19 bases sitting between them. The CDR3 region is CASSWQRAGNRNTEAFF. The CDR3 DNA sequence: TGCGCCAGCAGCTGGCAAAGGGCAGGGAATAGGAACACTGAAGCTTTCTTT.

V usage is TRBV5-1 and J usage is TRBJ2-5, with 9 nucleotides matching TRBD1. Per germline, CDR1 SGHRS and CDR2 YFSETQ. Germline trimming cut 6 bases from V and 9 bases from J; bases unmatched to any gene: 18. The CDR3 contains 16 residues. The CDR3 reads CASTLGVVGTGNPQYF. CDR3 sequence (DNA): TGCGCCAGCACCCTAGGGGTAGTGGGGACAGGGAACCCCCAGTACTTC.

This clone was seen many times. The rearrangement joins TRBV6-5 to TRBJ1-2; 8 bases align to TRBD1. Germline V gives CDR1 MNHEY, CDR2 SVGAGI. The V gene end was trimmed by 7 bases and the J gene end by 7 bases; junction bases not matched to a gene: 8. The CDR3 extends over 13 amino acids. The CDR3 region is CASIPQGAGGYTF. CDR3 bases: TGTGCCAGCATCCCGCAGGGGGCGGGTGGCTACACCTTC.

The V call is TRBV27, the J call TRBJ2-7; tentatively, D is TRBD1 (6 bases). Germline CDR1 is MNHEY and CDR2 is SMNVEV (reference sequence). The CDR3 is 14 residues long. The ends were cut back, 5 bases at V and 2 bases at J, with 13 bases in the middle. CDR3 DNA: TGTGCCAGCAGTCCCCTAGGACAGCCCTACGAGCAGTACTTC. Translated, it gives CASSPLGQPYEQYF.

This CDR3 reads CASSGLAGQPQETQYF. DNA of the CDR3: TGTGCCAGCAGTGGCCTAGCGGGGCAGCCTCAAGAGACCCAGTACTTC. This chain uses TRBV6-1 with TRBJ2-5, with 9 nucleotides matching TRBD2. There are 16 residues in the CDR3. V gave up 4 bases and J gave up 2 bases; unmatched junction bases: 8. The germline CDR1 and CDR2 sequences are MNHNS and SASEGT.

The CDR3 DNA sequence: TGTGCCAGCAGCTTGGGACATGCGCGATCCTATGGCTACACCTTC. The encoded protein is CASSLGHARSYGYTF. The chain couples TRBV11-2 to TRBJ1-2, with TRBD1 as a possible D gene (6 bases). The CDR3 consists of 15 residues. Looked up from germline, CDR1 is SGHAT and CDR2 is FQNNGV. Trimming took off 3 bases at V and 4 bases at J, with 15 bases between the two ends.

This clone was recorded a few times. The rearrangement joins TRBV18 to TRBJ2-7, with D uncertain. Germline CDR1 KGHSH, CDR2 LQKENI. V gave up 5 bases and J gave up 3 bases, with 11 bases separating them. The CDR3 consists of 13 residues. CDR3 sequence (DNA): TGTGCCAGCTCAACCTGGGCAGGCTACGAGCAGTACTTC. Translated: CASSTWAGYEQYF.

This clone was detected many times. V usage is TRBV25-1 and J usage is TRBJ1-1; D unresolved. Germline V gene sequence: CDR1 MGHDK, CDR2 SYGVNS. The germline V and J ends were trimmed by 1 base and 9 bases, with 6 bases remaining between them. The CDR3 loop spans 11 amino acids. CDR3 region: CASSESLQAFF. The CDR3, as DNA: TGTGCCAGCAGTGAATCCTTACAAGCTTTCTTT.

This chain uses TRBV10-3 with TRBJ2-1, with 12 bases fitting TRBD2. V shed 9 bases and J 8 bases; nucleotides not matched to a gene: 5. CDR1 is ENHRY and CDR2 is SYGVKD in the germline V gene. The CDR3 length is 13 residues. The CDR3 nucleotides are TGTGCCATACGGACTAGCGGGAAGGATGAGCAGTTCTTC. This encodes CAIRTSGKDEQFF.

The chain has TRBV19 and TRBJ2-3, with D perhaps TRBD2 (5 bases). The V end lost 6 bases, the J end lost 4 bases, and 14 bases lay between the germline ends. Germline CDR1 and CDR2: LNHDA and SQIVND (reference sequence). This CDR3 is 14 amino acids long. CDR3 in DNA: TGTGCCAGTAGACTGGGGAGACTGTCAGATACGCAGTATTTT. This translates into CASRLGRLSDTQYF.

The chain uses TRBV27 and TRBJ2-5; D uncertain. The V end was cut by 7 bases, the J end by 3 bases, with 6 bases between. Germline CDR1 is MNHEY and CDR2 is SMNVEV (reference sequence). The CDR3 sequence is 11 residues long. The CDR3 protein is CASIVEETQYF. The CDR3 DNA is TGTGCCAGCATCGTTGAAGAGACCCAGTACTTC.

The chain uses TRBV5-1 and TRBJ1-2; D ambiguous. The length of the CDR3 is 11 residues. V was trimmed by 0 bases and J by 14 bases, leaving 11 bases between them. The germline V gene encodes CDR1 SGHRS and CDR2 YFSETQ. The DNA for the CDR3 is TGCGCCAGCAGCTTGGAAGGGTCCCCAACCTTC. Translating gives CASSLEGSPTF.

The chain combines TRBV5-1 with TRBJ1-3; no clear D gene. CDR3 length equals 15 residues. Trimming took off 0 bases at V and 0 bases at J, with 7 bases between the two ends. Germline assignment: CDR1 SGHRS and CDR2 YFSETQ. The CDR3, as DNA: TGCGCCAGCAGCTTGGGTGGCGACTCTGGAAACACCATATATTTT. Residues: CASSLGGDSGNTIYF.

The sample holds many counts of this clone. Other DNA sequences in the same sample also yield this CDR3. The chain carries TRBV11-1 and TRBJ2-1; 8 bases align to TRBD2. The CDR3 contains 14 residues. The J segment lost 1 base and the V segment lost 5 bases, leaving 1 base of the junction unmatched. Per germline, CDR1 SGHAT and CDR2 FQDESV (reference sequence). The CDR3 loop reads CASSPGGSYNEQFF. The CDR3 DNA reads TGTGCCAGCAGCCCGGGAGGGTCCTACAATGAGCAGTTCTTC.

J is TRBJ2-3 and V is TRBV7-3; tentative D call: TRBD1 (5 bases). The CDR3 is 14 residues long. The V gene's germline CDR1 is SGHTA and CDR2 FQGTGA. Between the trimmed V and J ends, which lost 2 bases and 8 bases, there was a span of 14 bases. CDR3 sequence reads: CASSLLGLSGTQYF. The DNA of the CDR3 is TGTGCCAGCAGCTTATTGGGGCTATCGGGTACGCAGTATTTT.

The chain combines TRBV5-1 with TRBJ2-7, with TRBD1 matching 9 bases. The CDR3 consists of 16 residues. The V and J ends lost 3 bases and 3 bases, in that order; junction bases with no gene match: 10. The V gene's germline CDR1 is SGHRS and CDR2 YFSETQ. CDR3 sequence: CASSSGTGTGHYEQYF. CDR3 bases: TGCGCCAGCAGCTCGGGAACCGGGACAGGGCACTACGAGCAGTACTTC.

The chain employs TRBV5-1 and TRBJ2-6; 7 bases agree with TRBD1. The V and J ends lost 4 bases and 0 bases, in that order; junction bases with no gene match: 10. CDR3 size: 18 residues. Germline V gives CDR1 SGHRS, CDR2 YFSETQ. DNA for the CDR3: TGCGCCAGCAGCACTGAACAGGGGCCAAACTCTGGGGCCAACGTCCTGACTTTC. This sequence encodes CASSTEQGPNSGANVLTF.

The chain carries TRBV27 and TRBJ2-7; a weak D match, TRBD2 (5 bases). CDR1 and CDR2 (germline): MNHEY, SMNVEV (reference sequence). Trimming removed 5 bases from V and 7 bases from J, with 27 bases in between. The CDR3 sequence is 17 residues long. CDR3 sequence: CASSPNVLGQTRGEQYF. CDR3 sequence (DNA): TGTGCCAGCAGTCCAAATGTTTTAGGGCAGACCCGCGGGGAGCAGTACTTC.